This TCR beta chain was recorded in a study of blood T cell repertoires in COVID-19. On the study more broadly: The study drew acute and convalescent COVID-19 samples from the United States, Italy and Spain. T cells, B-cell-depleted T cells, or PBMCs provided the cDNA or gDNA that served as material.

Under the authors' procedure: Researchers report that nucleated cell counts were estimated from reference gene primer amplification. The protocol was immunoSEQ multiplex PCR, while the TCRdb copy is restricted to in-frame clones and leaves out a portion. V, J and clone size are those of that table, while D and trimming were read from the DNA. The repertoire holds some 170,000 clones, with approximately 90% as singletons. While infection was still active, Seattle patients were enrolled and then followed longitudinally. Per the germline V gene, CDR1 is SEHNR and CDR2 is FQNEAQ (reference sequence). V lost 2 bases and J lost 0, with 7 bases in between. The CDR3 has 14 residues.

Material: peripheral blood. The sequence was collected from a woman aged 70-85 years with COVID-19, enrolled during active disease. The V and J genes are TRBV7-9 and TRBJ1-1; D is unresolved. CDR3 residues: CASSLSQLNTEAFF. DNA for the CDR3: TGTGCCAGCAGCTTATCTCAGTTGAACACTGAAGCTTTCTTT.